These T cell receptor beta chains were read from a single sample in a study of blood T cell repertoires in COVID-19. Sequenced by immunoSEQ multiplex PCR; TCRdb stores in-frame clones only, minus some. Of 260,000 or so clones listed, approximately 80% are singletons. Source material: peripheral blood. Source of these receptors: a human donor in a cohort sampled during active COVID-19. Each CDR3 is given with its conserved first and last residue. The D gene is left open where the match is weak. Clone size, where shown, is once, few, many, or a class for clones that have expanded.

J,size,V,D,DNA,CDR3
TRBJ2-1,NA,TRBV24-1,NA,TGTGCCACCAGTGAACGGGACTGGATATCCAATGAGCAGTTCTTC,CATSERDWISNEQFF
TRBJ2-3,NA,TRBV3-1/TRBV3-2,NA,TGTGCCAGCAGCCGAGGTATTAAATGGGATACGCAGTATTTT,CASSRGIKWDTQYF
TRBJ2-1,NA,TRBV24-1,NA,TGTGCCACCAGTGGCCGTCAGGGCACCATCAATGAGCAGTTCTTC,CATSGRQGTINEQFF
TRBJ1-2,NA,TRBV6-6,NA,TGTGCCAGCAGACAGGGTACTTCAGCTAACTATGGCTACACCTTC,CASRQGTSANYGYTF
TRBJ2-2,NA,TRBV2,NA,TGTGCCAGCAGGGAGGACAGACCCGGGGAGCTGTTTTTT,CASREDRPGELFF
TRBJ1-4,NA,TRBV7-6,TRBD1,TGTGCCAGCAGCTTCATGACAGGGGCTAATGAAAAACTGTTTTTT,CASSFMTGANEKLFF
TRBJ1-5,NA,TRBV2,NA,TGTGCCAGCAGTGTCTATAGCAATCAGCCCCAGCATTTT,CASSVYSNQPQHF
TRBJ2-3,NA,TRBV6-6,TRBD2,TGTGCCAGCAGGCCAACCGGGACTAGGTCAGATACGCAGTATTTT,CASRPTGTRSDTQYF
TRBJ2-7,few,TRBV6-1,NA,TGTGCCAGCAGTGAATTGCCAGGGCGATACTACGAGCAGTACTTC,CASSELPGRYYEQYF
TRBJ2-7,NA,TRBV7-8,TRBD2,TGTGCCAGCAGCTCCTCCCTTTTAGCGGGATTGCCCTACGAGCAGTACTTC,CASSSSLLAGLPYEQYF
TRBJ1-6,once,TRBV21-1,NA,TGTGCCAGCAGCAGCATTACAGGGGGACGTCGTCATAATTCACCCCTCCACTTT,CASSSITGGRRHNSPLHF
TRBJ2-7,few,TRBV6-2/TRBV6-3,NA,TGTGCCAGCAGTTACAATCTCTACGAGCAGTACTTC,CASSYNLYEQYF
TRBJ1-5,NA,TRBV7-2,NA,TGTGCCAGCAGCTTCCGGGGGGGGAATAATCAGCCCCAGCATTTT,CASSFRGGNNQPQHF
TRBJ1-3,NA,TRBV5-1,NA,TGCGCCAGCAGCCCCACAGGGAGATCTGGAAACACCATATATTTT,CASSPTGRSGNTIYF
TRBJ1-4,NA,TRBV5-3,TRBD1,TGTGCCGGGACAGGGGGCCTTATTGAAAAACTGTTTTTT,CAGTGGLIEKLFF
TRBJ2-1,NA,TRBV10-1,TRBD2,TGCGCCAGCAGTGAAGGGACTAGCGGGAGGGGCCATGAGCAGTTCTTC,CASSEGTSGRGHEQFF
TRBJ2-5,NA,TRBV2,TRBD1,TGTGCCAGCCTGAGACAGGGGGAGACCCAGTACTTC,CASLRQGETQYF
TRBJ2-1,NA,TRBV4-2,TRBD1,TGTGCCAGCAGCCCCCGAGGACAGGGAACTTACAATGAGCAGTTCTTC,CASSPRGQGTYNEQFF
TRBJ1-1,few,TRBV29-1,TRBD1,TGCAGCGCCGGTGGACAGGGGGCCGCTGAAGCTTTCTTT,CSAGGQGAAEAFF
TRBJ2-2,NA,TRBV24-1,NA,TGTGCCACCAGTGAGGGAGGACTTCGGGGTACCGGGGAGCTGTTTTTT,CATSEGGLRGTGELFF
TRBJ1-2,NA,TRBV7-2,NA,TGTGCCAGCAGCTTAGTGGGGGGGGCGACTAACTATGGCTACACCTTC,CASSLVGGATNYGYTF
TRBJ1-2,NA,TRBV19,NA,TGTGCCAGTAGGGGCATTGCCTATGGCTACACCTTC,CASRGIAYGYTF
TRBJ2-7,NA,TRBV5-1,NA,TGCGCCAGCAGCTTGTTCGAGCTGAAATACGAGCAGTACTTC,CASSLFELKYEQYF
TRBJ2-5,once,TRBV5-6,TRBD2,TGTGCCAGCAGCCGGACGGCTAGCGGGATCCAAGAGACCCAGTACTTC,CASSRTASGIQETQYF
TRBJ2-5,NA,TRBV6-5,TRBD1,TGTGCCAGCAGTCCATCGACAGGGGGCGGGGAGACCCAGTACTTC,CASSPSTGGGETQYF